These 11 T cell receptor beta chains were sequenced from one sample in a study of blood T cells in healthy people across ages. Together with a sample-barcoded 5' primer, a J-beta primer mix was included in a second PCR lasting about 7 to 11 cycles. Each CDR3 protein is one row after TCRdb ran MiXCR on the 5' RACE reads. The sample lists around 320,000 distinct CDR3 sequences; around 29% were seen once. Sequenced: blood. The receptors here all came from a woman in her seventies in good health.

This clonotype was seen a few times. One end of the junction does not line up with germline, which may come from a read error. The genes are TRBV7-9 and TRBJ2-3; D call uncertain. There are 13 residues in the CDR3. Per the germline V gene, CDR1 is SEHNR and CDR2 is FQNEAQ (reference sequence). CDR3 sequence reads: CASSLTTDQEPFF. CDR3 nucleotide sequence: TGTGCCAGCAGCTTAACCACGGACCAGGAACCCTTTTTT.

This clonotype was seen a few times. V and J are TRBV27 and TRBJ1-3; no clear D gene. Looked up from germline, CDR1 is MNHEY and CDR2 is SMNVEV (reference sequence). Trimming pared 0 bases from V and 2 bases from J, leaving 14 bases between. The CDR3 runs 17 residues. The CDR3 DNA reads TGTGCCAGCAGTTTATCGGGTGGACCATGGGCTGGAAACACCATATATTTT. Encoded protein: CASSLSGGPWAGNTIYF.

This clonotype came up a few times. This chain links TRBV5-1 with TRBJ2-1; 9 bases fit TRBD1. This CDR3 is 13 amino acids long. V lost 4 bases and J lost 8; bases outside the gene matches: 4. Germline CDR1 is SGHRS and CDR2 is YFSETQ. The CDR3 DNA is TGCGCCAGCAGCCCGGGACAGGGCTATGAGCAGTTCTTC. This translates into CASSPGQGYEQFF.

The J gene is TRBJ2-7, the V gene TRBV4-2, with 9 bases lining up with TRBD2. CDR1 LGHNA and CDR2 YNFKEQ come from the germline V gene. The V segment lost 4 bases and the J segment 4 bases; nucleotides outside the gene matches: 5. This CDR3 comprises 14 residues. The CDR3, as DNA: TGTGCCAGCAGCCCGGCGGCGGGAGGGTACGAGCAGTACTTC. Translating it yields CASSPAAGGYEQYF.

The sample holds a few counts of this clonotype. Given a much more abundant clone one base away, this may be a read error. This CDR3 fails to terminate in the conserved phenylalanine or tryptophan, so it likely reflects a read error. The chain couples TRBV29-1 to TRBJ2-5; D ambiguous. This CDR3 contains 11 residues. Germline CDR1 reads SQVTM; CDR2 reads ANQGSEA. Trimming shortened V by 5 bases and J by 0 bases, and 4 bases separated the two germline ends. For the CDR3, the DNA is TGCAGCGTTAGAAACCAAGAGACCCAGTACTCC. This encodes CSVRNQETQYS.

This clonotype was seen many times. This chain connects TRBV18 to TRBJ2-5; weak D call: TRBD2 (5 bases). Germline CDR1 and CDR2: KGHSH and LQKENI. The CDR3 is 14 residues long. Trimming stripped 4 bases from V and 4 bases from J, with 13 bases between. The CDR3 nucleotides are TGTGCCAGCTCACTATCATCTGGGAGAGAGACCCAGTACTTC. The encoded protein is CASSLSSGRETQYF.

The rearrangement uses TRBV18 and TRBJ1-1; maybe TRBD1 (5 bases). Trimming left V 5 bases short and J 3 bases short, with 13 bases between. CDR3 length: 14 residues. CDR1 and CDR2 (germline): KGHSH, LQKENI. The CDR3 is CASSADSGYTEAFF. The CDR3 DNA is TGTGCCAGCTCAGCCGACAGCGGGTACACTGAAGCTTTCTTT.

The chain combines TRBV6-5 with TRBJ2-3, with 9 bases identical to TRBD2. This CDR3 has 15 amino acids. Germline values: CDR1 MNHEY, CDR2 SVGAGI. Losses at the gene ends were 6 bases for V and 1 base for J; bases not matched to a gene: 5. CDR3 sequence: CASSLIAGGTDTQYF. The DNA of the CDR3 is TGTGCCAGCAGCTTAATAGCGGGGGGCACAGATACGCAGTATTTT.

This clonotype showed up many times. J is TRBJ2-7 and V is TRBV12-3 or TRBV12-4; no clear D gene. The length of the CDR3 is 11 residues. Trimming left V 6 bases short and J 0 bases short, with 3 bases between. The CDR3 region is CASSPSYEQYF. The CDR3, as DNA: TGTGCCAGCAGCCCCTCCTACGAGCAGTACTTC.

The sample holds a few counts of this clonotype. The rearrangement links TRBV18 to TRBJ1-1, with D hard to call. Germline lookup yields CDR1 KGHSH and CDR2 LQKENI. CDR3 length: 15 residues. V lost 1 base, J lost 4 bases, and 13 bases lay in between. In DNA, the CDR3 is TGTGCCAGCTCACCACTGTCCCTCTTGGGCACTGAAGCTTTCTTT. Protein: CASSPLSLLGTEAFF.

This clonotype was seen at least ten times. The V gene is TRBV7-9, the J gene TRBJ2-7; D uncertain. This CDR3 is built from 14 residues. CDR1 is SEHNR and CDR2 is FQNEAQ in the germline V gene (reference sequence). The V end lost 5 bases, the J end lost 3 bases, and 14 bases lay between the germline ends. The CDR3 region has the DNA TGTGCCAGCAGCCCATACCCGGACCGCTACGAGCAGTACTTC. As protein: CASSPYPDRYEQYF.